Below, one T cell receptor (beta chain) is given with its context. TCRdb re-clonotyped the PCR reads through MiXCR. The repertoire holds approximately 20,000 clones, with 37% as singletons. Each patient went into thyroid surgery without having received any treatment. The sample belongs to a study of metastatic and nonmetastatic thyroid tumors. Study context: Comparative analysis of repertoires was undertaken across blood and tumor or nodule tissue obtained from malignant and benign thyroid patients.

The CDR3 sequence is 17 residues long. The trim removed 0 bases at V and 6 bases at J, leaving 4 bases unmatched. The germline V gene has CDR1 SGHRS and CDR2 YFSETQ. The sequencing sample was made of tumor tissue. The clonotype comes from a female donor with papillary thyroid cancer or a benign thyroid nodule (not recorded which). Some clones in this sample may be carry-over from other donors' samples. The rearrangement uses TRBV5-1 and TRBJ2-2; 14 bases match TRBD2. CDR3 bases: TGCGCCAGCAGCTTGGCCGGGACTAGCGGGAGTCCCGGGGAGCTGTTTTTT. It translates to CASSLAGTSGSPGELFF.